Listed below are T cell receptor beta chains from one sample, sequenced in a study of T cells in Graves' hyperthyroidism and ophthalmopathy. A single record per CDR3 protein comes from TCRdb applying MiXCR to the multiplex PCR reads. The table has approximately 410,000 distinct CDR3 sequences, roughly 15% seen once. Input material: blood. The receptors come from a woman younger than 35 with Graves' hyperthyroidism. The CDR3 runs from the conserved cysteine through the conserved F or W. Fields, in order: D gene, clone size, V gene, J gene, CDR3 protein, CDR3 DNA. D genes are given only for firm matches. The size field is filled for only some rows; it gives once, few, many or a size class.

d_gene: TRBD2
abundance: medium-sized
v_gene: TRBV11-1
j_gene: TRBJ2-1
CDR3aa: CASSFGGSGRVEQFF
CDR3nt: TGTGCCAGCAGCTTCGGGGGCAGCGGGAGGGTAGAGCAGTTCTTC

d_gene: TRBD2
abundance: NA
v_gene: TRBV20-1
j_gene: TRBJ2-7
CDR3aa: CSASFGLAGNAYEQYF
CDR3nt: TGCAGTGCTAGCTTCGGACTAGCGGGCAATGCCTACGAGCAGTACTTC

d_gene: NA
abundance: many
v_gene: TRBV9
j_gene: TRBJ2-5
CDR3aa: CASSGRSQETQYF
CDR3nt: TGTGCCAGCAGCGGAAGATCCCAAGAGACCCAGTACTTC

d_gene: TRBD2
abundance: NA
v_gene: TRBV14
j_gene: TRBJ2-3
CDR3aa: CASGGKDEVLAGVDTQYF
CDR3nt: TGTGCCAGTGGAGGAAAGGACGAGGTACTAGCGGGAGTGGATACGCAGTATTTT

d_gene: NA
abundance: NA
v_gene: TRBV5-1
j_gene: TRBJ1-6
CDR3aa: CASSLAGVRNSPLHF
CDR3nt: TGCGCCAGCAGCTTGGCAGGGGTTCGTAATTCACCCCTCCACTTT

d_gene: NA
abundance: few
v_gene: TRBV29-1
j_gene: TRBJ2-3
CDR3aa: CSDSGRYTDTQYF
CDR3nt: TGCAGCGATAGCGGACGGTACACAGATACGCAGTATTTT

d_gene: TRBD1
abundance: few
v_gene: TRBV5-1
j_gene: TRBJ2-7
CDR3aa: CASSSGAGGMYEQYF
CDR3nt: TGCGCCAGCAGCTCCGGGGCAGGGGGCATGTACGAGCAGTACTTC

d_gene: TRBD1
abundance: NA
v_gene: TRBV28
j_gene: TRBJ2-5
CDR3aa: CASSLGSRGRFGETQYF
CDR3nt: TGTGCCAGCAGTTTAGGGTCCAGGGGGCGATTCGGAGAGACCCAGTACTTC

d_gene: NA
abundance: few
v_gene: TRBV6-2/TRBV6-3
j_gene: TRBJ1-2
CDR3aa: CASSYSGDGYTF
CDR3nt: TGTGCCAGCAGTTACTCGGGGGACGGCTACACCTTC

d_gene: TRBD2
abundance: NA
v_gene: TRBV12-3/TRBV12-4
j_gene: TRBJ2-1
CDR3aa: CGSSRTSGSFNNEQFF
CDR3nt: TGTGGCAGCAGTCGGACTAGCGGGAGTTTCAACAATGAGCAGTTCTTC

d_gene: TRBD2
abundance: many
v_gene: TRBV7-2
j_gene: TRBJ2-1
CDR3aa: CASSPGLVGRYEQFF
CDR3nt: TGTGCCAGCAGCCCCGGACTAGTCGGTCGTTATGAGCAGTTCTTC

d_gene: NA
abundance: NA
v_gene: TRBV6-1
j_gene: TRBJ2-7
CDR3aa: CASSPIRSGDEQYF
CDR3nt: TGTGCCAGCAGTCCCATTCGGTCGGGGGACGAGCAGTACTTC

d_gene: NA
abundance: many
v_gene: TRBV11-2
j_gene: TRBJ2-5
CDR3aa: CTSSLDFSSKETQYF
CDR3nt: TGTACCAGCAGCTTAGATTTTTCCTCTAAGGAGACCCAGTACTTC

d_gene: NA
abundance: NA
v_gene: TRBV10-3
j_gene: TRBJ1-1
CDR3aa: CAIRPTGRPADSEAFF
CDR3nt: TGTGCCATCAGACCCACAGGGCGACCCGCGGATAGTGAAGCTTTCTTT

d_gene: TRBD2
abundance: many
v_gene: TRBV12-3/TRBV12-4
j_gene: TRBJ2-1
CDR3aa: CASSQRTRTTYNEQFF
CDR3nt: TGTGCCAGCAGTCAACGGACTAGAACAACCTACAATGAGCAGTTCTTC

d_gene: NA
abundance: many
v_gene: TRBV30
j_gene: TRBJ1-1
CDR3aa: CAWSAKRSNTEAFF
CDR3nt: TGTGCCTGGAGTGCGAAAAGGTCAAACACTGAAGCTTTCTTT

d_gene: NA
abundance: NA
v_gene: TRBV19
j_gene: TRBJ1-1
CDR3aa: CASSTGSPTEAFF
CDR3nt: TGTGCCAGTAGTACCGGGTCCCCCACTGAAGCTTTCTTT

d_gene: NA
abundance: NA
v_gene: TRBV24-1
j_gene: TRBJ2-7
CDR3aa: CATSESGETAYEQYF
CDR3nt: TGTGCCACCAGTGAATCGGGAGAGACCGCCTACGAGCAGTACTTC

d_gene: NA
abundance: many
v_gene: TRBV3-1
j_gene: TRBJ1-2
CDR3aa: CASSQRGYYGYTF
CDR3nt: TGTGCCAGCAGCCAACGGGGATACTATGGCTACACCTTC

d_gene: NA
abundance: many
v_gene: TRBV19
j_gene: TRBJ1-2
CDR3aa: CASSIKDIGRSYGYTF
CDR3nt: TGTGCCAGTAGTATAAAAGATATCGGCAGGTCGTATGGCTACACCTTC

d_gene: NA
abundance: NA
v_gene: TRBV29-1
j_gene: TRBJ2-5
CDR3aa: CSVEVGGRETQYF
CDR3nt: TGCAGCGTTGAAGTCGGGGGGCGGGAGACCCAGTACTTC

d_gene: TRBD2
abundance: NA
v_gene: TRBV11-2
j_gene: TRBJ2-1
CDR3aa: CASSNLAGQANEQFF
CDR3nt: TGTGCCAGCAGCAATCTAGCGGGGCAAGCCAATGAGCAGTTCTTC

d_gene: TRBD1
abundance: many
v_gene: TRBV7-9
j_gene: TRBJ2-1
CDR3aa: CASSWVGQGQSNEQFF
CDR3nt: TGTGCCAGCAGCTGGGTTGGACAGGGCCAAAGCAATGAGCAGTTCTTC

d_gene: NA
abundance: many
v_gene: TRBV20-1
j_gene: TRBJ2-7
CDR3aa: CSASLQNEQYF
CDR3nt: TGCAGTGCTAGTCTACAAAACGAGCAGTACTTC

d_gene: NA
abundance: NA
v_gene: TRBV6-4
j_gene: TRBJ2-2
CDR3aa: CASLHGDTGELFF
CDR3nt: TGTGCCAGCCTACACGGGGACACCGGGGAGCTGTTTTTT